Listed below are T cell receptor beta chains from one sample, sequenced in a study of cytomegalovirus exposure and HLA in healthy donors. Clones were read by immunoSEQ multiplex PCR, and TCRdb kept only the in-frame ones, dropping some. The profile shows roughly 280,000 clones, roughly two thirds of them singletons. Source material: PBMCs. These receptors were obtained from a female donor in good health and CMV-seronegative. The CDR3 runs from the conserved cysteine through the conserved F or W. The order of the fields is D gene, V gene, clone size, J gene, CDR3 DNA, CDR3 protein. The D gene is left open where the match is weak. Expanded clones are given a class, and other clones once, few, many or no size at all.

NA	TRBV19	NA	TRBJ2-7	TGTGCCAGTAGTATTGGGCAGGACTCCTACGAGCAGTACTTC	CASSIGQDSYEQYF
NA	TRBV7-9	NA	TRBJ1-2	TGTTCCAGCAGCTCTACCAGGGGTTATGGCTACACCTTC	CSSSSTRGYGYTF
NA	TRBV10-2	few	TRBJ2-7	TGCGCCAGCAGTGAGTCGACAGCGCAGTACTACGAGCAGTACTTC	CASSESTAQYYEQYF
TRBD2	TRBV7-2	NA	TRBJ2-1	TGTGCCAGCAGCCCCCGAGGCGGGAGGGCCCCATACAATGAGCAGTTCTTC	CASSPRGGRAPYNEQFF
TRBD1	TRBV18	NA	TRBJ1-1	TGTGCCAGCTCACCGGGACAGGGGACTGAAGCTTTCTTT	CASSPGQGTEAFF
NA	TRBV9	NA	TRBJ2-2	TGTGCCAGCAGCGCCCCGGGTCAAAAACCAAACACCGGGGAGCTGTTTTTT	CASSAPGQKPNTGELFF
TRBD2	TRBV5-1	NA	TRBJ2-5	TGCGCCAGCAGCTTGGGTCCTAGCGGGAGGGCTGCGGAGACCCAGTACTTC	CASSLGPSGRAAETQYF
TRBD2	TRBV19	once	TRBJ2-7	TGTGCCAGTAGTTTAAGCGGGAGTTGGGTCGAGCAGTACTTC	CASSLSGSWVEQYF
NA	TRBV9	NA	TRBJ1-3	TGTGCCAGCAGCGTAGGGCCAGGAAACACCATATATTTT	CASSVGPGNTIYF
TRBD1	TRBV28	once	TRBJ2-3	TGTGCCAGCAGTATATTCCCGGGACAGGGAACAGATACGCAGTATTTT	CASSIFPGQGTDTQYF
NA	TRBV19	NA	TRBJ2-7	TGTGCCAGTAGTATAGTAGCTAGTCACGAGCAGTACTTC	CASSIVASHEQYF
TRBD2	TRBV19	NA	TRBJ2-1	TGTGCCAGTAGTATATCGGGGGGACGGGTTGCGGATCTTCAGTTCTTC	CASSISGGRVADLQFF
TRBD1	TRBV11-1	NA	TRBJ1-2	TGTGCCAGCAGCTTGGCCCCAGGGGGTATTGGCTACACCTTC	CASSLAPGGIGYTF
TRBD2	TRBV11-2	NA	TRBJ2-1	TGTGCCAGCAGCGATACTAGCGGGACGGCTGAGCAGTTCTTC	CASSDTSGTAEQFF
TRBD2	TRBV7-9	NA	TRBJ2-6	TGTGCCAGCAGCCAGGGACTAGCGGGAGGGCGCTCTGGGGCCAACGTCCTGACTTTC	CASSQGLAGGRSGANVLTF
TRBD2	TRBV9	NA	TRBJ2-1	TGTGCCAGCAGCCCCCGGACAGGGATAGTAGGACTAGCGGCCGGGGGGCAGTTCTTC	CASSPRTGIVGLAAGGQFF
TRBD1	TRBV5-1	NA	TRBJ1-1	TGCGCCAGCAGCCAGGGACAGGGGTCTTCTGAAGCTTTCTTT	CASSQGQGSSEAFF
TRBD2	TRBV4-1	NA	TRBJ2-7	TGCGCCAGCAGCCACCACACCCCCGGGACTAGCGGGACTTCCTACGAGCAGTACTTC	CASSHHTPGTSGTSYEQYF
TRBD1	TRBV14	NA	TRBJ2-6	TGTGCCAGCAGCCAATATTTGACAGGGGCTGGGGCCAACGTCCTGACTTTC	CASSQYLTGAGANVLTF
TRBD1	TRBV15	NA	TRBJ2-7	TGTGCCACCAGCAGATCCCCCGGGACAGCGACCTACGAGCAGTACTTC	CATSRSPGTATYEQYF
TRBD2	TRBV7-9	NA	TRBJ2-1	TGTTCCAGCTTTAGACTAGCAACCTACAATGAGCAGTTCTTC	CSSFRLATYNEQFF
NA	TRBV6-1	NA	TRBJ2-7	TGTGCCAGCAGTGAACCCGGAGGGCATTACGAGCAGTACTTC	CASSEPGGHYEQYF
TRBD1	TRBV9	NA	TRBJ2-7	TGTGCCAGCAGCAGACAGGGGCGATCCTACGAGCAGTACTTC	CASSRQGRSYEQYF
TRBD1	TRBV10-2	NA	TRBJ2-7	TGCGCCAGCAGTTTCACAGGGGTAGGATCCTACGAGCAGTACTTC	CASSFTGVGSYEQYF
NA	TRBV19	NA	TRBJ2-5	TGTGCCAGTAGAAAATTTGGGCAGGGGATAGACCAAGAGACCCAGTACTTC	CASRKFGQGIDQETQYF
TRBD2	TRBV9	NA	TRBJ2-7	TGTGCCAGCAGCGTCTCCGGGGCTAGCGGGATTGGGGAGCAGTACTTC	CASSVSGASGIGEQYF
NA	TRBV29-1	few	TRBJ1-1	TGCAGCGCAGAGGGGTGGCAAGGGGAGGGAGCTTTCTTT	CSAEGWQGEGAFF
NA	TRBV4-2	few	TRBJ1-1	TGTGCCAGCAGCCAAACGGGTACTGAAGCTTTCTTT	CASSQTGTEAFF